The rows below give T cell receptor beta chains drawn from one sample of a study of CD8 T cells in Susac syndrome. TCRdb re-derived calls from the immunoSEQ multiplex PCR reads in MiXCR, one entry per CDR3 protein. This sample has about 150,000 distinct CDR3 sequences, with roughly 94% found just once. Source material: CD4+ T cells from PBMCs. These receptors were taken from a human donor in good health. Both conserved end residues are part of each CDR3. The D gene is left open where the match is weak. For some rows the clone size is stated as once, few or many, or as a class when expanded; others skip it.

>TRBV20-1|NA|once|TRBJ1-2
CSATDRFGGYTF
TGCAGTGCTACAGACAGGTTCGGTGGCTACACCTTC
>TRBV7-9|TRBD1|NA|TRBJ1-1
CASSGTGGVMNTEAFF
TGTGCCAGCAGCGGCACAGGGGGCGTCATGAACACTGAAGCTTTCTTT
>TRBV6-1|NA|NA|TRBJ2-4
CASSESWQGNIQYF
TGTGCCAGCAGTGAATCTTGGCAGGGAAACATTCAGTACTTC
>TRBV5-1|NA|NA|TRBJ2-7
CASSPSRGTIYEQYF
TGCGCCAGCAGCCCATCGCGCGGGACCATCTACGAGCAGTACTTC
>TRBV5-4|NA|NA|TRBJ2-7
CASSIGGSGSYEQYF
TGTGCCAGCAGCATAGGAGGGTCGGGCTCCTACGAGCAGTACTTC
>TRBV3-1|NA|NA|TRBJ2-7
CASSQRHLYEQYF
TGTGCCAGCAGCCAAAGGCACCTCTACGAGCAGTACTTC
>TRBV10-2|NA|once|TRBJ2-5
CASNRQAQETQYF
TGCGCCAGCAATAGACAGGCTCAAGAGACCCAGTACTTC
>TRBV6-1|NA|NA|TRBJ2-7
CASTIQGIPYEQYF
TGTGCCAGCACCATACAGGGTATCCCCTACGAGCAGTACTTC
>TRBV3-1|NA|once|TRBJ2-2
CASSPISGVRNTGELFF
TGTGCCAGCAGCCCCATCTCGGGGGTGAGGAACACCGGGGAGCTGTTTTTT
>TRBV30|NA|NA|TRBJ1-1
CAWRTTLNTEAFF
TGTGCCTGGCGTACGACTTTGAACACTGAAGCTTTCTTT
>TRBV27|NA|NA|TRBJ2-6
CASSFTGITSSGANVLTF
TGTGCCAGCAGCTTCACCGGGATAACGAGCTCTGGGGCCAACGTCCTGACTTTC
>TRBV5-1|TRBD1|NA|TRBJ2-7
CASSLARAGGSYEQYF
TGCGCCAGCAGCTTGGCCAGGGCAGGGGGTTCCTACGAGCAGTACTTC
>TRBV2|NA|NA|TRBJ2-2
CASSEVSSMSNTGELFF
TGTGCCAGCAGTGAGGTCTCTAGCATGTCGAACACCGGGGAGCTGTTTTTT
>TRBV18|NA|NA|TRBJ1-2
CASSPLEVSYGYTF
TGTGCCAGCTCACCACTGGAGGTATCCTATGGCTACACCTTC
>TRBV7-9|TRBD1|NA|TRBJ2-1
CASSPLRGRPLSYNEQFF
TGTGCCAGCAGCCCCCTAAGGGGGCGGCCCCTCTCCTACAATGAGCAGTTCTTC
>TRBV28|NA|NA|TRBJ1-2
CASSPTLSGGPYGYTF
TGTGCCAGCAGTCCAACCCTTTCAGGAGGCCCCTATGGCTACACCTTC
>TRBV29-1|NA|NA|TRBJ2-1
CSVAHVGGNEQFF
TGCAGCGTTGCTCATGTGGGGGGCAATGAGCAGTTCTTC
>TRBV5-1|NA|NA|TRBJ1-1
CASSPGPGGRGITEAFF
TGCGCCAGCAGTCCGGGGCCGGGGGGCAGGGGTATCACTGAAGCTTTCTTT
>TRBV4-1|NA|NA|TRBJ2-2
CASSHLTGKNTGELFF
TGCGCCAGCAGCCATCTAACAGGAAAGAACACCGGGGAGCTGTTTTTT
>TRBV10-3|TRBD2|NA|TRBJ2-3
CAIRTVAGDTQYF
TGTGCCATCAGGACAGTAGCGGGAGATACGCAGTATTTT
>TRBV27|TRBD2|NA|TRBJ2-7
CASSLFTGLANEQYF
TGTGCCAGCAGTTTATTCACGGGACTAGCGAACGAGCAGTACTTC
>TRBV20-1|TRBD2|once|TRBJ2-1
CSASPGRGGNEQFF
TGCAGTGCTAGCCCGGGGAGGGGAGGCAATGAGCAGTTCTTC
>TRBV3-1|TRBD2|NA|TRBJ2-5
CASSQSAGGAVTQYF
TGTGCCAGCAGCCAATCAGCGGGAGGTGCAGTGACCCAGTACTTC
>TRBV25-1|NA|NA|TRBJ1-1
CASTPLTEAFF
TGTGCCAGCACACCCCTAACTGAAGCTTTCTTT
>TRBV28|TRBD1|NA|TRBJ2-4
CASIRDRGPFAKNIQYF
TGTGCCAGCATCCGGGACAGGGGGCCGTTTGCCAAAAACATTCAGTACTTC
>TRBV7-9|NA|once|TRBJ2-1
CASSLVRSPTRGEQFF
TGTGCCAGCAGCTTAGTTCGTTCGCCTACCCGCGGTGAGCAGTTCTTC
>TRBV10-3|NA|NA|TRBJ1-5
CAIGDNQPQHF
TGTGCCATCGGGGACAATCAGCCCCAGCATTTT